This T cell receptor beta chain was sequenced for a study of shared T cell receptors in the human thymus. Profiling relied on immunoSEQ multiplex PCR, and the TCRdb table lists in-frame clones only, not all of them. The sample comprises some 700,000 clones, around 89% of which are singletons, and over 0.008% rests with the top ten. Trimming left V 6 bases short and J 1 base short, with 19 bases between. The CDR3 sequence is 16 residues long. Germline CDR1 is MRHNA and CDR2 is SNTAGT. The same data also contributed to another study, on human thymus T cells. That report adds: Donors consisted of healthy Finnish infants (having corrective surgery for congenital heart defects). Resections that were taken during corrective heart surgery supplied the thymus tissue. Thymic TCR repertoires of unrelated people reportedly overlapped highly.

The sequencing sample was made of thymocytes. This chain connects TRBV6-4 to TRBJ2-7, with a tentative D call TRBD2 (6 bases). This clonotype was obtained from a boy less than two years old with a congenital heart defect. The CDR3 loop is CASSPYGTSTSYEQYF. Written as DNA, the CDR3 is TGTGCCAGCAGCCCCTATGGGACTTCGACTTCCTACGAGCAGTACTTC.